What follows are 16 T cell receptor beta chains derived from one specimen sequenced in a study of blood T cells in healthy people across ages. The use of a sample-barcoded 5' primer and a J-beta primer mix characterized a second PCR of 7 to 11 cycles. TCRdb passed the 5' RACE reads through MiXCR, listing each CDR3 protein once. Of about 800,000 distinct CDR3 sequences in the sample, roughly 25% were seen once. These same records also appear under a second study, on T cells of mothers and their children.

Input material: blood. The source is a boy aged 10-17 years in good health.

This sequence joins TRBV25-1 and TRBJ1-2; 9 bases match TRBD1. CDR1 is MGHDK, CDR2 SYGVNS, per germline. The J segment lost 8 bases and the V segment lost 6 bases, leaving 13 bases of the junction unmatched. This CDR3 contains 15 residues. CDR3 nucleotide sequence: TGTGCCAGCAGCTCGACAGGGGGTCCCCTAGGCGGCTACACCTTC. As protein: CASSSTGGPLGGYTF.

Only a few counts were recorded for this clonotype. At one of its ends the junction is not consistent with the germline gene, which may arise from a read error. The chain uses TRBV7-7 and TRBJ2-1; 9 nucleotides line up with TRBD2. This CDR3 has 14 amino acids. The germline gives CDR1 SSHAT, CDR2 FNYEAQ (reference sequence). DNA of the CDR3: TGTGCTAGCAGCCGCGGACTAGCGTACAATGAGCAGTTCTTC. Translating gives CASSRGLAYNEQFF.

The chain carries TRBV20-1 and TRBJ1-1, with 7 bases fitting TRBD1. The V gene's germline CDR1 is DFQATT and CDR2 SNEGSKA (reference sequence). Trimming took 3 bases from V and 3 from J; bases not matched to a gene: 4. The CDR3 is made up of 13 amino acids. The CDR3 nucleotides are TGCAGTGCTAGTCCCGACAGGGACACTGAAGCTTTCTTT. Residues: CSASPDRDTEAFF.

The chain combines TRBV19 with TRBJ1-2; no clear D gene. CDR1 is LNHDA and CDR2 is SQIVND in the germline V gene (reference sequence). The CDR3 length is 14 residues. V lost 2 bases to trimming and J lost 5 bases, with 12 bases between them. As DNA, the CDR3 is TGTGCCAGTAGTATAAGGCGAGACGGATATGGCTACACCTTC. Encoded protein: CASSIRRDGYGYTF.

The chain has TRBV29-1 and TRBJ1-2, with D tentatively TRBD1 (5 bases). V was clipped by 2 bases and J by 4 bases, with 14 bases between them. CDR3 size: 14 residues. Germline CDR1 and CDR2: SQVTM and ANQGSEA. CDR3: CSVEIGAEGYGYTF. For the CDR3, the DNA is TGCAGCGTTGAAATCGGGGCCGAGGGCTATGGCTACACCTTC.

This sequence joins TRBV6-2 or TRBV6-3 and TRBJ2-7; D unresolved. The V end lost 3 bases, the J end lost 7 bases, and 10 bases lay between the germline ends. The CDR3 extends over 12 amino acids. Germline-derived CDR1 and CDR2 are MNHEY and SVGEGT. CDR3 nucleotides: TGTGCCAGCAGTTATGCGAGTTTGGAGCAGTACTTC. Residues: CASSYASLEQYF.

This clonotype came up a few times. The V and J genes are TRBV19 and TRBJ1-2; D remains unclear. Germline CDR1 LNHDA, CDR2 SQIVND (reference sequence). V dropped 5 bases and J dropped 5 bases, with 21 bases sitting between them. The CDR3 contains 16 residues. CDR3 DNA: TGTGCCAGTAGTCTATCCTCCCGAGGACGACCTTATGGCTACACCTTC. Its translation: CASSLSSRGRPYGYTF. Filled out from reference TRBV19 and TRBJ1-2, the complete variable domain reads DGGITQSPKYLFRKEGQNVTLSCEQNLNHDAMYWYRQDPGQGLRLIYYSQIVNDFQKGDIAEGYSVSREKKESFPLTVTSAQKNPTAFYLCASSLSSRGRPYGYTFGSGTRLTVV.

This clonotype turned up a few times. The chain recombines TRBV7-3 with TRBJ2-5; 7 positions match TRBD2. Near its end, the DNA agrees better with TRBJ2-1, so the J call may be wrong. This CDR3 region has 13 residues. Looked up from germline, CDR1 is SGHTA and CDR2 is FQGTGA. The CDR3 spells CASSSSGVSAQFF. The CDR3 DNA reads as TGTGCCAGCAGCTCGAGCGGGGTCAGCGCCCAGTTCTTC.

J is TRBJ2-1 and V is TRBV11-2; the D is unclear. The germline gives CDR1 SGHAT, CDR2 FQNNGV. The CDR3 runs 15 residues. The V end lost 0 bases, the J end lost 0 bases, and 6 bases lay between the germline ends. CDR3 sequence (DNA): TGTGCCAGCAGCTTAGACCCGGCCTCCTACAATGAGCAGTTCTTC. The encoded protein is CASSLDPASYNEQFF.

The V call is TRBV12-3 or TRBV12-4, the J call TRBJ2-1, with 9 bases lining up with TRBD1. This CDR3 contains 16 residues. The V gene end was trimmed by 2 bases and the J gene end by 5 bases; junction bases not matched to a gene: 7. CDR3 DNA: TGTGCCAGCAGTTTAACTCCGGGACAGGGCCACAATGAGCAGTTCTTC. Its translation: CASSLTPGQGHNEQFF.

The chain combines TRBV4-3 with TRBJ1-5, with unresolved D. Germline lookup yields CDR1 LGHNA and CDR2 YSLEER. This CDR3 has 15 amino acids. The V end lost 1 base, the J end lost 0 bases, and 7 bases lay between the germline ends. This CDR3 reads CASSQVVDSNQPQHF. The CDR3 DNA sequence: TGCGCCAGCAGCCAAGTAGTAGATAGCAATCAGCCCCAGCATTTT.

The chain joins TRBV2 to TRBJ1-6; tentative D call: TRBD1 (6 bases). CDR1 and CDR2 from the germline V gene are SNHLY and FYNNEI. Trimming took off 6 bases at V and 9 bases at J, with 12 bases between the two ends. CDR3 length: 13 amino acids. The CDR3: CASRGGQPSPLHF. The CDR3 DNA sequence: TGTGCCAGCAGAGGCGGACAGCCTTCACCCCTCCACTTT.

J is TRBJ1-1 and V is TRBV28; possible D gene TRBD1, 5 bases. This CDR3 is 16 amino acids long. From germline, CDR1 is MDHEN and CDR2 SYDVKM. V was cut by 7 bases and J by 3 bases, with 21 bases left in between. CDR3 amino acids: CASNLPGGSVDTEAFF. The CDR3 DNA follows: TGTGCCAGCAATCTACCCGGGGGGAGTGTGGACACTGAAGCTTTCTTT.

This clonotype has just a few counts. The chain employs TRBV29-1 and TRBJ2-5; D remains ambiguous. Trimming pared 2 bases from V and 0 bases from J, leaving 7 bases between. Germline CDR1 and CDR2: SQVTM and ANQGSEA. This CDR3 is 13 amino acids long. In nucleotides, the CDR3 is TGCAGCGTTGAAAAAGGGAACCAAGAGACCCAGTACTTC. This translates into CSVEKGNQETQYF.

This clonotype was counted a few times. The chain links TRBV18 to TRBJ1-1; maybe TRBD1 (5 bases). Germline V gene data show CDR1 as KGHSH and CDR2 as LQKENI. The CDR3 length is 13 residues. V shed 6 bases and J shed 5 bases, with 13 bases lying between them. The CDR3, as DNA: TGTGCCAGCTCCCCAATCAGGGTGACTGAAGCTTTCTTT. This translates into CASSPIRVTEAFF. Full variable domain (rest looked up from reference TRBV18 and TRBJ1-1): NAGVMQNPRHLVRRRGQEARLRCSPMKGHSHVYWYRQLPEEGLKFMVYLQKENIIDESGMPKERFSAEFPKEGPSILRIQQVVRGDSAAYFCASSPIRVTEAFFGQGTRLTVV.

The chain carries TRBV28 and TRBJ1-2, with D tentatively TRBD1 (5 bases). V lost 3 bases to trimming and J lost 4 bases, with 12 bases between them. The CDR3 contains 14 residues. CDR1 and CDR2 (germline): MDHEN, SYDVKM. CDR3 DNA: TGTGCCAGCAGTTTCGGGGGTGATCTCTATGGCTACACCTTC. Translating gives CASSFGGDLYGYTF.